The sequence of this T cell receptor beta chain was determined in a study of cytotoxic CD8 clonotypes in ibrutinib-treated CLL. V was trimmed by 5 bases and J by 0 bases, leaving 15 bases between them. The germline V gene has CDR1 WSHSY and CDR2 SAAADI. The CDR3 spans 16 residues. Sequencing was performed with immunoSEQ multiplex PCR; in TCRdb, only in-frame clones are kept and a portion is missing. This sample has hundreds of thousands of clones, with around 70% found just once. The receptor comes from a human donor with chronic lymphocytic leukemia. The starting material was PBMCs, obtained after 24 months of ibrutinib treatment. This chain links TRBV10-2 with TRBJ2-3; D gene uncertain. CDR3 in DNA: TGCGCCAGCAGTCATCCCGCTGTTACTAGCACAGATACGCAGTATTTT. It is translated as CASSHPAVTSTDTQYF.